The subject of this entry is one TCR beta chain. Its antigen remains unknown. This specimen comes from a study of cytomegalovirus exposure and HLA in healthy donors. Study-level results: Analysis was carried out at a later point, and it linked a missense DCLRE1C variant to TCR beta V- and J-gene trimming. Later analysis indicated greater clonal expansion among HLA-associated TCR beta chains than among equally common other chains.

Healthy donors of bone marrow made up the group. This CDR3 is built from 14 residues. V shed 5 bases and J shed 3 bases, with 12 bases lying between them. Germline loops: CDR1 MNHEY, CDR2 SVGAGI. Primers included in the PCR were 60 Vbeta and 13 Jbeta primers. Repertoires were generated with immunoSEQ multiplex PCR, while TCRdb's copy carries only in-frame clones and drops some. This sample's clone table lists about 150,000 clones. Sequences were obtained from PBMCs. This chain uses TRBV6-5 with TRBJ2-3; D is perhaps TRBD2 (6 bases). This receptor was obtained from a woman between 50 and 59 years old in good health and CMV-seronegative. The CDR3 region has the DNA TGTGCCAGCAGTGGTCGGAGGGCAACAGATACGCAGTATTTT. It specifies CASSGRRATDTQYF.